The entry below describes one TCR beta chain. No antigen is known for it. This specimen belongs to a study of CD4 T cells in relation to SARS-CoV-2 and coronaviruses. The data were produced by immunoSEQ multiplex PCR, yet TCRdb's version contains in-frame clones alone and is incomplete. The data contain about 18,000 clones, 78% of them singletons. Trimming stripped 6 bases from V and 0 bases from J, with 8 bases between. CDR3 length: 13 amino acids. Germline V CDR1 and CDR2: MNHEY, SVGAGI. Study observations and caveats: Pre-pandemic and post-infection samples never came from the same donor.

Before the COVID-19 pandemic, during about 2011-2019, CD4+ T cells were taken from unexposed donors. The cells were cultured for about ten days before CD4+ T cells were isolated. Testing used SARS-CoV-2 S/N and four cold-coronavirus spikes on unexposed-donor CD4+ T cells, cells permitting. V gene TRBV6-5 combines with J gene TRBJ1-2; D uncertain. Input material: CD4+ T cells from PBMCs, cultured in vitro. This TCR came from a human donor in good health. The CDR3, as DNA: TGTGCCAGCAGACCCGGGGCTAACTATGGCTACACCTTC. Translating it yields CASRPGANYGYTF.